A single sample gave rise to the 29 T cell receptor beta chains below, sequenced in a study of CD8 T cells in Susac syndrome. The RNA input was roughly 0.5 to 1 ug, and it was reverse transcribed with random hexamers. TCRdb fed the immunoSEQ multiplex PCR reads into MiXCR, producing one record per CDR3 protein. The repertoire holds some 130,000 distinct CDR3 sequences, with roughly 94% as singletons. Sequencing used CD4+ T cells from PBMCs. All receptors derive from a human donor with multiple sclerosis.

The chain carries TRBV30 and TRBJ2-5; 10 bases are a match to TRBD2. The CDR3 totals 15 residues. The J segment lost 2 bases and the V segment lost 2 bases, leaving 5 bases of the junction unmatched. Per germline, CDR1 GTSNPN and CDR2 SVGIG (reference sequence). CDR3 DNA: TGTGCCTGGAGTAATGGACTAGCGGTACAAGAGACCCAGTACTTC. Its translation is CAWSNGLAVQETQYF. Full variable domain (missing parts from reference TRBV30 and TRBJ2-5): SQTIHQWPATLVQPVGSPLSLECTVEGTSNPNLYWYRQAAGRGLQLLFYSVGIGQISSEVPQNLSASRPQDRQFILSSKKLLLSDSGFYLCAWSNGLAVQETQYFGPGTRLLVL.

The chain combines TRBV12-3 or TRBV12-4 with TRBJ1-1; D not resolved. CDR3 length: 17 residues. V lost 3 bases and J lost 1, with 18 bases in between. In DNA, the CDR3 is TGTGCCAGCAGTTTGTCGGGTCTCCCCTCCAGGAACACTGAAGCTTTCTTT. It encodes CASSLSGLPSRNTEAFF.

The rearrangement links TRBV7-9 to TRBJ2-3; D gene unclear. This CDR3 is 14 amino acids long. Germline V gives CDR1 SEHNR, CDR2 FQNEAQ (reference sequence). Trimming pared 1 base from V and 4 bases from J, leaving 9 bases between. CDR3 loop: CASSLEGSADTQYF. DNA of the CDR3: TGTGCCAGCAGCTTAGAAGGGTCCGCAGATACGCAGTATTTT.

The chain uses TRBV29-1 and TRBJ1-1; no clear D gene. The V end lost 4 bases, the J end lost 8 bases, and 14 bases lay between the germline ends. CDR1 and CDR2 from the germline V gene are SQVTM and ANQGSEA. The CDR3 has 12 residues. The CDR3 reads CSVGTFWQEAFF. CDR3 in DNA: TGCAGCGTTGGGACTTTTTGGCAAGAAGCTTTCTTT. Complete variable domain (other parts from reference TRBV29-1 and TRBJ1-1): SAVISQKPSRDICQRGTSLTIQCQVDSQVTMMFWYRQQPGQSLTLIATANQGSEATYESGFVIDKFPISRPNLTFSTLTVSNMSPEDSSIYLCSVGTFWQEAFFGQGTRLTVV.

The chain couples TRBV11-2 to TRBJ1-5; D is unclear. V was cut by 5 bases and J by 8 bases, with 10 bases left in between. The CDR3 consists of 12 residues. Germline V gene sequence: CDR1 SGHAT, CDR2 FQNNGV. DNA for the CDR3: TGTGCCAGCAGCCGCCCCAAGGAGCCCCAGCATTTT. Translating it yields CASSRPKEPQHF.

This chain links TRBV7-8 with TRBJ2-2; 7 bases align to TRBD1. The CDR3 length is 16 residues. Trimming cost V 5 bases and J 0 bases; bases outside gene matches: 6. Germline V gene data show CDR1 as SGHVS and CDR2 as FQNEAQ. For the CDR3, the DNA is TGTGCCAGCAGCCCTTGGACAGGCGCGAACACCGGGGAGCTGTTTTTT. Amino acid sequence: CASSPWTGANTGELFF.

The V gene is TRBV24-1, the J gene TRBJ1-5; 7 nucleotides agree with TRBD1. The CDR3 extends over 17 amino acids. CDR1 and CDR2 from the germline V gene are KGHDR and SFDVKD. Germline trimming cut 4 bases from V and 8 bases from J; bases unmatched to any gene: 16. The CDR3 loop is CATSDQGQTPHGEPQHF. CDR3 nucleotides: TGTGCCACCAGTGACCAGGGACAGACTCCACACGGGGAGCCCCAGCATTTT.

V gene TRBV11-2 combines with J gene TRBJ2-3, with a tentative D call TRBD1 (7 bases). This CDR3 is built from 17 residues. The germline V and J ends were trimmed by 4 bases and 0 bases, with 17 bases remaining between them. CDR1 is SGHAT and CDR2 is FQNNGV in the germline V gene. The CDR3 protein is CASSSFGGTVSTDTQYF. CDR3 nucleotides: TGTGCCAGCAGCTCATTCGGAGGGACAGTGAGCACAGATACGCAGTATTTT.

This chain uses TRBV19 with TRBJ1-1; D perhaps matches TRBD1 (6 bases). The V and J ends lost 7 bases and 7 bases respectively, with 19 bases between them. Germline V lookup: CDR1 LNHDA, CDR2 SQIVND (reference sequence). This CDR3 has 14 residues. The CDR3: CASTLDRRVGEAFF. As DNA, the CDR3 is TGTGCCAGTACCCTCGACAGGCGCGTGGGTGAAGCTTTCTTT.

The chain joins TRBV29-1 to TRBJ1-1, with a weak D call TRBD1 (6 bases). Germline V gives CDR1 SQVTM, CDR2 ANQGSEA. V was pared by 8 bases and J by 2 bases, with 15 bases between. This CDR3 is built from 13 residues. The CDR3 here is CSFSRQANTEAFF. CDR3 DNA sequence: TGCAGCTTTAGTCGACAGGCCAACACTGAAGCTTTCTTT.

The table lists this clonotype with a count of one. The V gene is TRBV6-8, the J gene TRBJ2-4, with D perhaps matching TRBD2 (5 bases). The CDR3 consists of 18 residues. Germline CDR1 and CDR2: MNHGY and SAAAGT. The V and J ends lost 6 bases and 1 base respectively, with 22 bases between them. The DNA of the CDR3 is TGTGCCAGCAGAAGGCGAAGCGGTTTCTCCCCTGCCAAAAACATTCAGTACTTC. Translating it yields CASRRRSGFSPAKNIQYF.

The chain uses TRBV6-6 and TRBJ1-5; perhaps TRBD1 as D (5 bases). The V gene lost 7 bases and the J gene lost 0 bases, with 13 bases spanning the gap. Germline V gene sequence: CDR1 MNHNY, CDR2 SVGAGI (reference sequence). CDR3 length: 15 amino acids. CDR3 protein: CASNGRADSNQPQHF. CDR3 DNA: TGTGCCAGCAACGGCAGGGCCGATAGCAATCAGCCCCAGCATTTT.

The chain has TRBV5-6 and TRBJ1-1; D is ambiguous. The CDR3 totals 11 residues. The V gene lost 3 bases and the J gene lost 6 bases, with 6 bases spanning the gap. Germline V lookup: CDR1 SGHDT, CDR2 YYEEEE. CDR3: CASSWGPEAFF. The DNA of the CDR3 is TGTGCCAGCAGCTGGGGTCCTGAAGCTTTCTTT.

The chain links TRBV5-1 to TRBJ2-1; TRBD1 matches 9 bases. The germline CDR1 and CDR2 sequences are SGHRS and YFSETQ. Trimming at V came to 4 bases and at J to 2 bases, leaving 4 bases not matched to a gene. The CDR3 runs to 15 residues. This CDR3 reads CASSPGTGTYNEQFF. The CDR3 DNA follows: TGCGCCAGCAGCCCAGGGACAGGGACCTACAATGAGCAGTTCTTC.

The V call is TRBV3-1, the J call TRBJ1-5, with a tentative D call TRBD1 (6 bases). The CDR3 consists of 17 residues. Germline V gene sequence: CDR1 LGHDT, CDR2 YNNKEL (reference sequence). V dropped 1 base and J dropped 2 bases, with 15 bases sitting between them. The CDR3, as DNA: TGTGCCAGCAGCCAAGGATACCAGGGGACGGGCAATCAGCCCCAGCATTTT. Its protein product is CASSQGYQGTGNQPQHF.

This chain's CDR3 is CSATPGQSNYGYTF. The CDR3 coding sequence is TGCAGTGCTACCCCGGGACAGTCTAACTATGGCTACACCTTC. The chain combines TRBV20-1 with TRBJ1-2, with 7 bases that match TRBD1. Germline V CDR1 and CDR2: DFQATT, SNEGSKA (reference sequence). CDR3 length: 14 residues. V lost 4 bases and J lost 0; bases outside the gene matches: 5.

This chain connects TRBV6-5 to TRBJ2-5, with D possibly TRBD1 on 5 matching bases. Trimming shortened V by 6 bases and J by 2 bases, and 13 bases separated the two germline ends. The germline V gene encodes CDR1 MNHEY and CDR2 SVGAGI. The CDR3 extends over 14 amino acids. The CDR3: CASSEPGLQETQYF. The CDR3, as DNA: TGTGCCAGCAGCGAACCAGGGTTGCAAGAGACCCAGTACTTC.

The genes are TRBV2 and TRBJ2-3; 12 positions agree with TRBD1. CDR1 is SNHLY and CDR2 is FYNNEI in the germline V gene. The junction had 5 bases not matched to a gene; V was cut back by 4 bases and J by 6 bases. This CDR3 is 15 amino acids long. For the CDR3, the DNA is TGTGCCAGCAGTGTCCGGGACAGGGGGCTCGATACGCAGTATTTT. Encoded protein: CASSVRDRGLDTQYF.

This clonotype is a singleton in its sample. V and J are TRBV7-9 and TRBJ2-7; D perhaps matches TRBD1 (7 bases). Germline V lookup: CDR1 SEHNR, CDR2 FQNEAQ (reference sequence). The CDR3 covers 15 residues. V was cut by 1 base and J by 3 bases, with 13 bases left in between. The CDR3 loop is CASSLGGDRNYEQYF. CDR3 DNA sequence: TGTGCCAGCAGCTTAGGGGGGGACAGAAACTACGAGCAGTACTTC.

V is TRBV14 and J is TRBJ2-1; D is unclear. This CDR3 has 15 residues. V lost 1 base and J lost 0, with 7 bases in between. Germline V lookup: CDR1 SGHDN, CDR2 FVKESK. CDR3 sequence (DNA): TGTGCCAGCAGCCAAGGACATACCTCCTACAATGAGCAGTTCTTC. Translating it yields CASSQGHTSYNEQFF.

This chain links TRBV6-1 with TRBJ1-5; D gene ambiguous. This CDR3 has 13 residues. Germline V gene lookup returns CDR1 MNHNS and CDR2 SASEGT. Here the CDR3 DNA reads TGTTCTACCCTCATTCATAGCAATCAGCCCCAGCATTTT. This encodes CSTLIHSNQPQHF.

The J gene is TRBJ2-5, the V gene TRBV12-3 or TRBV12-4; no definite D call. Trimming pared 6 bases from V and 5 bases from J, leaving 22 bases between. There are 16 residues in the CDR3. CDR3 DNA: TGTGCCAGCAGCTTGAACCCAACTGGCATCCGGGAGACCCAGTACTTC. Protein product: CASSLNPTGIRETQYF.

The chain's CDR3 is CASSLMGSRNEKLFF. Here the CDR3 DNA reads TGTGCCAGCAGTTTGATGGGCTCCCGTAATGAAAAACTGTTTTTT. The chain combines TRBV28 with TRBJ1-4; D is ambiguous. V gave up 3 bases and J gave up 4 bases, with 12 bases separating them. The CDR3 is 15 residues long. CDR1 is MDHEN and CDR2 is SYDVKM in the germline V gene.

This rearrangement joins TRBV7-6 to TRBJ1-4; D ambiguous. The CDR3 is 13 residues long. Trimming removed 5 bases at V and 5 bases at J, with 9 bases between. Looked up from germline, CDR1 is SGHVS and CDR2 is FNYEAQ. The CDR3 region has the DNA TGTGCCAGCAGCCCAGCCACAAATGAAAAACTGTTTTTT. Encoded protein: CASSPATNEKLFF.

J is TRBJ1-5 and V is TRBV18, with no clear D. This CDR3 contains 13 residues. V lost 3 bases and J 4 bases, leaving 7 bases between the germline ends. Germline lookup yields CDR1 KGHSH and CDR2 LQKENI. The chain's CDR3 is CASSPQENQPQHF. In nucleotides, the CDR3 is TGTGCCAGCTCACCTCAGGAGAATCAGCCCCAGCATTTT.

CDR3 nucleotides: TGCAGTGCTAGAGATGTCCAGGGAGGACAGCCCCAGCATTTT. Residues: CSARDVQGGQPQHF. The chain combines TRBV20-1 with TRBJ1-5, with D possibly matching TRBD1 (5 bases). Germline assignment: CDR1 DFQATT and CDR2 SNEGSKA (reference sequence). The length of the CDR3 is 14 residues. The V end was cut by 0 bases, the J end by 7 bases, with 13 bases between.

Here the CDR3 reads CSASRGLQETQYF. CDR3 DNA: TGCAGTGCTTCCAGGGGGCTCCAAGAGACCCAGTACTTC. This chain uses TRBV20-1 with TRBJ2-5, with 8 nucleotides matching TRBD1. V was clipped by 5 bases and J by 1 base; unmatched bases: 3. CDR3 length equals 13 residues. From germline, CDR1 is DFQATT and CDR2 SNEGSKA (reference sequence).

The genes are TRBV30 and TRBJ2-7; the match to TRBD2 covers 11 bases. The CDR3 runs to 13 residues. Germline V CDR1 and CDR2: GTSNPN, SVGIG (reference sequence). The V and J ends lost 4 bases and 6 bases, in that order; junction bases with no gene match: 5. CDR3 residues: CAWNSGGAGEQYF. The DNA for the CDR3 is TGTGCCTGGAATAGCGGGGGGGCCGGCGAGCAGTACTTC.

The chain joins TRBV9 to TRBJ1-1; D might be TRBD1 (6 bases). CDR1 and CDR2 (germline): SGDLS, YYNGEE. The CDR3 loop spans 15 amino acids. V was shortened by 3 bases and J by 2 bases, with 14 bases between the two germline ends. The CDR3 region is CASSARTVFNTEAFF. DNA of the CDR3: TGTGCCAGCAGCGCTCGGACAGTTTTTAACACTGAAGCTTTCTTT.